This record concerns one T cell receptor beta chain sequence. Its binding antigen is unknown. Per-nucleotide qualities are absent, and no much larger clonotype sits a single base away. This record comes from a study of T cell responses to AZD1222 COVID-19 vaccine (dated by TCRdb to about 2021). Study-level background: AZD1222 recipients with second doses at about 4 weeks or about 12 weeks were pooled, because spike-specific TCR depth and breadth did not differ between schedules. TCR sequencing covered fewer than 250 trial participants: 207 given two doses of AZD1222 and 26 given two doses of MenACWY control vaccine. Trial participants were enrolled into age subgroups of 18-55, 56-69 and 70-plus years, which contained around 150, 29 and 61 TCR-sequenced participants, respectively.

Broader findings and caveats from the paper: Participants were mostly white British, with more females than males. The authors suggested clonal diversity may have been underestimated. Conclusions about previously exposed vaccinees are limited because only five or six AZD1222 recipients were SARS-CoV-2 seropositive at baseline. The vaccine-associated CD4 TCRs covered the entire spike protein, and the dominant responses fell in regions 160-218 and 743-854. After two AZD1222 doses, both the breadth and the depth of spike-specific TCRs were significantly higher than at day 0 and than in MenACWY recipients. In the small 56-69-year group, the increase in depth fell short of significance, most likely because of low power. Nearly half of unique spike-specific TCRs reportedly recognized epitopes outside regions mutated in the B.1.351 and B.1.1.7 variants. Because no samples from the day 14 peak response were available, repertoires could be characterized only after the peak T cell response.

The CDR3 regions of human TCRbeta chains were subjected to immunosequencing. As for the original processing: TCRs in the repertoires were matched against a reference library of SARS-CoV-2-specific TCRs that had been generated with the MIRA antigen-specificity platform. Breadth was defined as the fraction of unique TCRs that were SARS-CoV-2-associated, and depth was defined as the fraction of total T cells that were SARS-CoV-2-associated. Using the MIRA data, each spike-specific TCR was assigned both to the spike region to which the TCR was reactive and to a CD4 or CD8 class. Log10-transformed breadth and depth values were compared by one-way ANOVA with Sidak's multiple comparisons tests. TCRdb took this table from immuneACCESS and kept in-frame rearrangements with V and J called. Such tables lack part of the clones; where checked against another copy, unresolved V genes explain under half of the gap, and the rest is unexplained. That table supplies the V and J calls and clone size; D and trimming were determined from the DNA. The sample has approximately 130,000 clones on record, over 85% of them singletons. The top ten constitute about 0.91% of the sample.

This sample's time point label indicates: baseline before first vaccination. Vaccinee samples were obtained from the UK trials COV001 and COV002, which included a single-blind randomized controlled phase 2/3 trial of AZD1222 (ChAdOx1 nCoV-19) in healthy adults. For TCRbeta chain sequencing, PBMC samples from trial participants were taken at day 0 and at day 28 after the second dose. The CDR3 measures 14 amino acids from cysteine to phenylalanine. The entry retains the CDR3 DNA only, 42 bases that are in frame from base 1. As encoded in the germline V gene (reference sequence), CDR1 is SEHNR while CDR2 is FQNEAQ. V gives up 1 base and J gives up 4 bases, and the segment between their germline ends measures 10 bases.

The TCR sequence derives from an adult in good health. The material was peripheral blood, obtained on day 0 of AZD1222 vaccination. The V and J segments used are TRBV7-9 and TRBJ1-2; a confident D gene designation cannot be given. The CDR3 corresponds to CASSLGPNGYGYTF. The DNA sequence is given as TGTGCCAGCAGCTTAGGCCCAAACGGCTATGGCTACACCTTC.